This T cell receptor (beta chain) was documented in a study of blood T cell repertoires in COVID-19. The CDR3 runs to 15 residues. Unmatched junction bases numbered 6, after V lost 5 bases and J lost 5 bases. The germline CDR1 and CDR2 sequences are ENHRY and SYGVKD. Original data processing: Amplification with reference gene primers provided the estimates of nucleated cell counts. The method was immunoSEQ multiplex PCR; TCRdb's version includes in-frame clones alone and lacks a portion of them. V, J and clone size reflect that table, while D and trimming were determined from the DNA. The sample records some 70,000 clones, over 70% being singletons.

Sequencing was carried out using peripheral blood. This chain connects TRBV10-3 to TRBJ2-3; 11 bases line up with TRBD2. This receptor was taken from a middle-aged man with active COVID-19. The CDR3 bases are TGTGCCATCAGTACTAGCGGGGGCCGGGGAGATACGCAGTATTTT. Translation: CAISTSGGRGDTQYF.